This T cell receptor (beta chain) was obtained from a study of blood T cell repertoires in COVID-19. Overall study: T cells, B-cell-depleted T cells, or PBMCs supplied cDNA or gDNA.

J was trimmed by 9 bases and V by 4 bases; bases with no gene match: 8. Germline V gene sequence: CDR1 LGHDT, CDR2 YNNKEL (reference sequence). CDR3 length: 14 amino acids. Produced via immunoSEQ multiplex PCR; TCRdb's table is partial and in-frame only. The sample has roughly 150,000 clones, around four fifths seen once. Self-reported history from a screening survey and questionnaire set each donor's cohort. The recovered donors of Cohort 3 showed two negative PCRs, clearance, or symptom resolution. The origin of this receptor is a woman in her thirties or forties who had recovered from COVID-19. The sequenced material came from PBMCs or T cells enriched from blood (not recorded which). The chain couples TRBV3-1 (or the pseudogene TRBV3-2) to TRBJ2-1; TRBD2 matches at 8 bases. Here the CDR3 DNA reads TGTGCCAGCAGCCCGACCGGGACTAGTGGTGAGCAGTTCTTC. It yields the protein CASSPTGTSGEQFF.